This passage covers 22 T cell receptor beta chains from one sample sequenced in a study of blood T cell repertoires in COVID-19. Only in-frame clones appear in the TCRdb table, and some are missing; sequencing was by immunoSEQ multiplex PCR. The sample lists about 45,000 clones; approximately 80% were seen once. The specimen sequenced was peripheral blood. The receptor source for this set is a man aged 65 to 79 with acute or convalescent COVID-19.

The V gene is TRBV6-1, the J gene TRBJ1-5; possible D gene TRBD1, 6 bases. This CDR3 comprises 14 residues. Trimming removed 3 bases from V and 5 bases from J, with 11 bases in between. Germline V gives CDR1 MNHNS, CDR2 SASEGT. The CDR3 DNA reads as TGTGCCAGCAGTGATGGGACAACTTATCAGCCCCAGCATTTT. This sequence encodes CASSDGTTYQPQHF.

This clone was recorded once. The V call is TRBV5-1, the J call TRBJ2-7; TRBD2 matches at 11 bases. This CDR3 region has 15 residues. Germline CDR1 is SGHRS and CDR2 is YFSETQ. Unmatched junction bases numbered 7, after V lost 3 bases and J lost 5 bases. The CDR3, as DNA: TGCGCCAGCAGCTCTCTGACTAGCGGGGCAAACGAGCAGTACTTC. This gives the protein CASSSLTSGANEQYF.

About this clone itself: An end of the junction does not agree with germline; a read error may underlie this. The chain couples TRBV3-1 (or the pseudogene TRBV3-2) to TRBJ2-3; TRBD2 might be the D (5 bases). Per germline, CDR1 LGHDT and CDR2 YNNKEL (reference sequence). This CDR3 region has 13 residues. In DNA form, the CDR3 reads TGTGCCAGCAGCCAGTTGGCGGGTCCCCGATTGGATTTT. Amino acids: CASSQLAGPRLDF.

The chain employs TRBV19 and TRBJ1-1; the D is unclear. V dropped 3 bases and J dropped 3 bases, with 17 bases sitting between them. The CDR3 has 16 amino acids. Germline CDR1 reads LNHDA; CDR2 reads SQIVND (reference sequence). The CDR3 DNA follows: TGTGCCAGTAGTATGGGTCTACGGAGGATGGACACTGAAGCTTTCTTT. It is translated as CASSMGLRRMDTEAFF.

V usage is TRBV18 and J usage is TRBJ1-2; 8 bases map to TRBD1. The CDR3 consists of 14 residues. V gave up 6 bases and J gave up 6 bases; unmatched junction bases: 9. CDR1 is KGHSH and CDR2 is LQKENI in the germline V gene. The CDR3: CASSLQGGQDGYTF. CDR3 in DNA: TGTGCCAGCTCCCTACAGGGGGGTCAGGATGGCTACACCTTC.

The V call is TRBV6-2 or TRBV6-3, the J call TRBJ2-3, with D perhaps TRBD1 (6 bases). The CDR3 runs 15 residues. The V gene's germline CDR1 is MNHEY and CDR2 SVGEGT. Trimming shortened V by 1 base and J by 3 bases, and 11 bases separated the two germline ends. For the CDR3, the DNA is TGTGCCAGCAGTTACTTCGGCAGGGGAACAGATACGCAGTATTTT. It translates to CASSYFGRGTDTQYF.

This clone showed up just once. The J gene is TRBJ2-3, the V gene TRBV10-3; perhaps TRBD1 as D (6 bases). The CDR3 runs to 12 residues. CDR1 ENHRY and CDR2 SYGVKD come from the germline V gene. Trimming removed 10 bases at V and 0 bases at J, with 8 bases between. The CDR3 nucleotides read TGTGCCACTGGACAGAGCACAGATACGCAGTATTTT. This translates into CATGQSTDTQYF.

V and J are TRBV7-3 and TRBJ1-2; D not resolved. This CDR3 comprises 13 residues. Germline V gene data show CDR1 as SGHTA and CDR2 as FQGTGA. V lost 6 bases and J lost 3, with 11 bases in between. CDR3 nucleotides: TGTGCCAGCAGTCAACAGACCGACTATGGCTACACCTTC. Protein product: CASSQQTDYGYTF.

This rearrangement joins TRBV5-1 to TRBJ1-5; a possible D gene is TRBD1 (6 bases). Trimming removed 0 bases from V and 5 bases from J, with 12 bases in between. Germline V CDR1 and CDR2: SGHRS, YFSETQ. The CDR3 consists of 15 residues. CDR3 region: CASSLEGGVYQPQHF. DNA of the CDR3: TGCGCCAGCAGCTTGGAGGGGGGGGTCTATCAGCCCCAGCATTTT.

J is TRBJ1-1 and V is TRBV6-6; D not resolved. CDR1 and CDR2 (germline): MNHNY, SVGAGI (reference sequence). The CDR3 extends over 16 amino acids. V was pared by 6 bases and J by 0 bases, with 17 bases between. CDR3 sequence: CASSPGLATVNTEAFF. The CDR3 DNA is TGTGCCAGCAGCCCCGGACTGGCGACGGTGAACACTGAAGCTTTCTTT.

The rearrangement joins TRBV5-1 to TRBJ2-7, with unresolved D. Per germline, CDR1 SGHRS and CDR2 YFSETQ. V lost 0 bases and J 5 bases, leaving 9 bases between the germline ends. CDR3 length: 13 amino acids. Here the CDR3 DNA reads TGCGCCAGCAGCTTGGACTCCCTTGACGAGCAGTACTTC. Translation: CASSLDSLDEQYF.

The rearrangement uses TRBV10-3 and TRBJ1-5; 7 positions match TRBD1. J was trimmed by 3 bases and V by 4 bases; bases with no gene match: 3. The CDR3 has 14 amino acids. CDR1 and CDR2 (germline): ENHRY, SYGVKD. CDR3 sequence (DNA): TGTGCCATCAGTGCGACAGGGAACAATCAGCCCCAGCATTTT. Translated: CAISATGNNQPQHF.

The chain combines TRBV5-1 with TRBJ1-2; weak D call: TRBD1 (5 bases). The CDR3 has 15 residues. Germline V CDR1 and CDR2: SGHRS, YFSETQ. Trimming took 0 bases from V and 0 from J, leaving 9 bases between them. The CDR3 loop reads CASSLEGHANYGYTF. CDR3 nucleotide sequence: TGCGCCAGCAGCTTGGAAGGACATGCTAACTATGGCTACACCTTC.

The gene calls are TRBV5-1 and TRBJ2-3; 8 bases align to TRBD2. J lost 6 bases, V lost 0 bases, and 6 bases had no gene match. The CDR3 has 15 amino acids. CDR1 and CDR2 (germline): SGHRS, YFSETQ. CDR3 DNA: TGCGCCAGCAGCTTGGTACTAGCGGAGGGGGATACGCAGTATTTT. Encoded protein: CASSLVLAEGDTQYF.

This sequence joins TRBV6-2 or TRBV6-3 and TRBJ1-5, with D perhaps TRBD1 (6 bases). The CDR3 contains 15 residues. Germline V CDR1 and CDR2: MNHEY, SVGEGT. V was shortened by 0 bases and J by 7 bases, with 13 bases between the two germline ends. CDR3 coding DNA: TGTGCCAGCAGTTACTCACTGGGGGCAAGGCAGCCCCAGCATTTT. This gives the protein CASSYSLGARQPQHF.

The rearrangement joins TRBV6-6 to TRBJ2-5; D not resolved. The V end lost 6 bases, the J end lost 2 bases, and 10 bases lay between the germline ends. CDR1 is MNHNY, CDR2 SVGAGI, per germline (reference sequence). The CDR3 spans 13 residues. The CDR3 reads CASSQLAQETQYF. Written as DNA, the CDR3 is TGTGCCAGCAGCCAACTTGCTCAAGAGACCCAGTACTTC.

The chain recombines TRBV10-1 with TRBJ1-1; tentatively, D is TRBD1 (5 bases). The V end lost 4 bases, the J end lost 0 bases, and 12 bases lay between the germline ends. The CDR3 is 15 amino acids. The germline V gene encodes CDR1 WNHNN and CDR2 SYGVQD (reference sequence). As DNA, the CDR3 is TGCGCCAGCAGTGCCCGGCAGGGAATGAACACTGAAGCTTTCTTT. Protein: CASSARQGMNTEAFF.

This clone was found a few times. The chain has TRBV30 and TRBJ1-6, with a tentative D call TRBD1 (6 bases). There are 14 residues in the CDR3. V lost 4 bases and J 7 bases, leaving 14 bases between the germline ends. CDR1 is GTSNPN, CDR2 SVGIG, per germline (reference sequence). The chain's CDR3 is CAWNLGTPNSPLHF. The CDR3 DNA follows: TGTGCCTGGAATCTGGGGACACCGAATTCACCCCTCCACTTT.

The chain couples TRBV19 to TRBJ1-5; 8 nucleotides align to TRBD1. This CDR3 has 15 amino acids. Trimming at V came to 5 bases and at J to 6 bases, leaving 9 bases not matched to a gene. Germline V CDR1 and CDR2: LNHDA, SQIVND (reference sequence). In nucleotides, the CDR3 is TGTGCCAGTAGTCTCGGACAGGGAAGGGGTCAGCCCCAGCATTTT. As protein: CASSLGQGRGQPQHF.

The chain couples TRBV5-4 to TRBJ1-2; TRBD1 aligns across 9 bases. This CDR3 has 14 amino acids. Trimming cost V 2 bases and J 7 bases; bases outside gene matches: 6. The germline V gene encodes CDR1 SGHNT and CDR2 YYREEE (reference sequence). The CDR3 sequence: CASSFRDRDSGYTF. The CDR3 bases are TGTGCCAGCAGCTTCCGGGACAGGGATTCTGGCTACACCTTC.

The V gene is TRBV6-2 or TRBV6-3, the J gene TRBJ2-7, with TRBD1 identical over 11 bases. Germline trimming cut 5 bases from V and 0 bases from J; bases unmatched to any gene: 0. The CDR3 is 14 residues long. The germline V gene encodes CDR1 MNHEY and CDR2 SVGEGT. The CDR3 loop is CASSGTGGSYEQYF. Written as DNA, the CDR3 is TGTGCCAGCAGTGGGACAGGGGGCTCCTACGAGCAGTACTTC.

The chain uses TRBV7-2 and TRBJ1-2; D unresolved. The CDR3 contains 13 residues. The V and J ends lost 5 bases and 2 bases respectively, with 9 bases between them. Germline CDR1 and CDR2: SGHTA and FQGNSA. The CDR3 coding sequence is TGTGCCAGCAGCCCGAGTCGGAACTATGGCTACACCTTC. Its protein product is CASSPSRNYGYTF.